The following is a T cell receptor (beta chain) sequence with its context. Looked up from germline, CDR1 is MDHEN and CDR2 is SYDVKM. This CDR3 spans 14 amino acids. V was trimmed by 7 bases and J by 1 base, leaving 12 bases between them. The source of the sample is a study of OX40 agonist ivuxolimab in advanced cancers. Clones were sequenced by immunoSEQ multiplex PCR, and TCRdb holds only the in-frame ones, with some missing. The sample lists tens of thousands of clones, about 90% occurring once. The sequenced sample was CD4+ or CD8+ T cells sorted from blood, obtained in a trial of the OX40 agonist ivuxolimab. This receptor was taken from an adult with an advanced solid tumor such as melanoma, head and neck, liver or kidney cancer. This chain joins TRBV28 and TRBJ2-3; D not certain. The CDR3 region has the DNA TGTGCCAGCACCCAGGTTCTGGGCACAGATACGCAGTATTTT. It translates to CASTQVLGTDTQYF. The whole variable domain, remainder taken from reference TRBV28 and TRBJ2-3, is DVKVTQSSRYLVKRTGEKVFLECVQDMDHENMFWYRQDPGLGLRLIYFSYDVKMKEKGDIPEGYSVSREKKERFSLILESASTNQTSMYLCASTQVLGTDTQYFGPGTRLTVL.